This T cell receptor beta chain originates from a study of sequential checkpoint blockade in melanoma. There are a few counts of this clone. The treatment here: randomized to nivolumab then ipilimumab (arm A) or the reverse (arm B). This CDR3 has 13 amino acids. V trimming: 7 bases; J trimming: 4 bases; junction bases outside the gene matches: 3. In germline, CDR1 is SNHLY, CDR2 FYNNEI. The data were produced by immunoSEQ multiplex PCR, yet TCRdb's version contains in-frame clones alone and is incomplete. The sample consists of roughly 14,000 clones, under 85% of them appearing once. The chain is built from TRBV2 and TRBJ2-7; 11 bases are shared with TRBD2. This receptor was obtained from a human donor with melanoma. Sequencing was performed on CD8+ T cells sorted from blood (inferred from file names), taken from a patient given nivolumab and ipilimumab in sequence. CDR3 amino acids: CASIGLAGYEQYF. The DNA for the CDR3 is TGTGCCAGCATAGGACTAGCGGGTTACGAGCAGTACTTC.